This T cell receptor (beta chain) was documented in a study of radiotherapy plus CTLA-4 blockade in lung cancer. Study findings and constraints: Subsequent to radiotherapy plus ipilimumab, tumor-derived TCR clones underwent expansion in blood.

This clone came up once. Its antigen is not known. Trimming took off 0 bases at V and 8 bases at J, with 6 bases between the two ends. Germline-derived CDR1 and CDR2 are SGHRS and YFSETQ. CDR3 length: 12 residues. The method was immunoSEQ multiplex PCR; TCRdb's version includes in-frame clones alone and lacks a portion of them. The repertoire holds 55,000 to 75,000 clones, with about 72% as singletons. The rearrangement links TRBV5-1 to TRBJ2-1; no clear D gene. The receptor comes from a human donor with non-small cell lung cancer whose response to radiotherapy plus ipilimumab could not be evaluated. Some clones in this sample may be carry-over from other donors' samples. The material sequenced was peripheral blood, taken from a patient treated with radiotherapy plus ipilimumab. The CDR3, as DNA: TGCGCCAGCAGCTTGGTGTCGTATGAGCAGTTCTTC. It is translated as CASSLVSYEQFF.